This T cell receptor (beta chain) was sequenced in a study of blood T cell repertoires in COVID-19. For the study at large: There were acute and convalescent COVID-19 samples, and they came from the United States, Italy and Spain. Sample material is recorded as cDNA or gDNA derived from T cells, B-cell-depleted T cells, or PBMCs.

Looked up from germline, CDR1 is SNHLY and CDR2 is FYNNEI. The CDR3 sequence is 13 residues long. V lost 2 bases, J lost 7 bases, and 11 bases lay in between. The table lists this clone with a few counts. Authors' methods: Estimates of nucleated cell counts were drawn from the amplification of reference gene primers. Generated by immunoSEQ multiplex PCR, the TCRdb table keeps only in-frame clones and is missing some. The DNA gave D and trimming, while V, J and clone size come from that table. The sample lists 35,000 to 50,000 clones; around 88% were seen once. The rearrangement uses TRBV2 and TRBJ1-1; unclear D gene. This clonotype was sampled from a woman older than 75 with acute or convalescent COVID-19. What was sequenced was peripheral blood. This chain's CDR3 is CASSEFGRGEAFF. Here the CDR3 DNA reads TGTGCCAGCAGTGAATTCGGCCGGGGTGAAGCTTTCTTT.